This entry lists 14 T cell receptor beta chains sequenced from one sample in a study of T cell repertoires in cytomegalovirus infection. These TCRs are of unknown antigen specificity. MiXCR, applied by TCRdb to the reads, yields one record per CDR3 protein. The repertoire holds some 800,000 distinct CDR3 sequences, with approximately 32% as singletons. The sample was cultured CD8+ T cells from PBMCs, taken from culture after CMV antigen stimulation. These receptors came from a human donor in good health (CMV status not recorded). Some clones in this sample may be carry-over from other donors' samples.

Only a few counts were recorded for this clonotype. J is TRBJ1-2 and V is TRBV29-1; no clear D. With 1 base removed from V and 6 bases from J, the gap between germline ends came to 6 bases. The CDR3 loop spans 11 amino acids. Germline-derived CDR1 and CDR2 are SQVTM and ANQGSEA. CDR3 loop: CSVEVRDGYTF. In nucleotides, the CDR3 is TGCAGCGTTGAAGTTCGGGATGGCTACACCTTC.

This clonotype was observed many times. The V gene is TRBV7-8, the J gene TRBJ2-3; possibly TRBD2 for D (5 bases). From germline, CDR1 is SGHVS and CDR2 FQNEAQ. This CDR3 has 16 residues. V was clipped by 5 bases and J by 4 bases, with 19 bases between them. In nucleotides, the CDR3 is TGTGCCAGCAGCCCCCTTAGTGGACTCCCTCCAGATACGCAGTATTTT. Protein sequence: CASSPLSGLPPDTQYF.

There are many counts of this clonotype. This rearrangement joins TRBV7-2 to TRBJ2-1; TRBD2 is a possible D gene (5 bases). Germline loops: CDR1 SGHTA, CDR2 FQGNSA. The CDR3 is 18 residues long. V was shortened by 0 bases and J by 0 bases, with 15 bases between the two germline ends. The CDR3 coding sequence is TGTGCCAGCAGCTTAGCGATGGACGGGGTTCACTCCTACAATGAGCAGTTCTTC. It yields the protein CASSLAMDGVHSYNEQFF.

The V gene is TRBV13, the J gene TRBJ2-2, with TRBD1 matching 7 bases. The CDR3 runs to 16 residues. V was pared by 7 bases and J by 4 bases, with 12 bases of the junction left unmatched. Germline values: CDR1 PRHDT, CDR2 FYEKMQ (reference sequence). The CDR3 DNA follows: TGTGCCAGCATCGGGTCCCTGGACAGGATCACCGGGGAGCTGTTTTTT. Residues: CASIGSLDRITGELFF.

Comments on this clonotype: One end of the junction is discordant with germline, which a read error may explain. The chain carries TRBV27 and TRBJ2-6; D is uncertain. The CDR3 length is 18 residues. Germline CDR1 is MNHEY and CDR2 is SMNVEV (reference sequence). CDR3 amino acids: CASSFLTPASSGPNVLTF. CDR3 coding DNA: TGTGCCAGCAGTTTTTTAACACCCGCCTCCTCTGGGCCCAACGTCCTGACTTTC.

Remarks on this clonotype: This could be a read error, since a much larger clone is one nucleotide away. The chain employs TRBV7-2 and TRBJ2-5; 13 bases are a match to TRBD2. The CDR3 runs to 18 residues. Germline V lookup: CDR1 SGHTA, CDR2 FQGNSA. With V trimmed by 3 bases and J by 3 bases, 10 bases remained unmatched. DNA of the CDR3: TGTGCCAGCAGCTTCTGGACTAGCGGGGGACTTTCAGAAGAGACCCAGTACTTC. It translates to CASSFWTSGGLSEETQYF.

This clonotype was seen a handful of times. This chain connects TRBV7-8 to TRBJ2-7; D possibly uses TRBD1 or TRBD2 (6 bases each). This CDR3 has 14 residues. Between the trimmed V and J ends, which lost 2 bases and 7 bases, there was a span of 15 bases. Germline CDR1 and CDR2: SGHVS and FQNEAQ. This CDR3 reads CASSLYGGAYEQYF. CDR3 bases: TGTGCCAGCAGCTTATACGGGGGCGCGTATGAGCAGTACTTC.

Only a few counts were recorded for this clonotype. The genes are TRBV27 and TRBJ2-1, with 11 bases matching TRBD2. This CDR3 is 16 amino acids long. The germline V gene encodes CDR1 MNHEY and CDR2 SMNVEV (reference sequence). Trimming took 0 bases from V and 6 from J; bases not matched to a gene: 4. CDR3: CASSLSPSGGINEQFF. In DNA, the CDR3 is TGTGCCAGCAGTTTATCCCCTAGCGGGGGGATCAATGAGCAGTTCTTC.

This clonotype was found a few times. CDR3: CASSIIEGADTQYF. The CDR3 DNA reads TGTGCCAGCAGCATAATAGAAGGCGCAGATACGCAGTATTTT. The rearrangement links TRBV27 to TRBJ2-3; D not resolved. From germline, CDR1 is MNHEY and CDR2 SMNVEV (reference sequence). Trimming took 6 bases from V and 4 from J, leaving 14 bases between them. This CDR3 has 14 residues.

This chain joins TRBV7-9 and TRBJ1-1; D is ambiguous. CDR1 SEHNR and CDR2 FQNEAQ come from the germline V gene (reference sequence). The CDR3 consists of 11 residues. Trimming removed 11 bases from V and 5 bases from J, with 12 bases in between. CDR3 sequence reads: CAGTLRTEAFF. CDR3 coding DNA: TGTGCCGGAACCCTGAGGACTGAAGCTTTCTTT.

DNA of the CDR3: TGTGCCAGTAGTATACCCTTAGGTACGAACACTGAAGCTTTCTTT. Amino acids: CASSIPLGTNTEAFF. The genes are TRBV19 and TRBJ1-1, with D unclear. This CDR3 has 15 amino acids. The ends were cut back, 2 bases at V and 1 base at J, with 11 bases in the middle. The germline V gene has CDR1 LNHDA and CDR2 SQIVND (reference sequence).

This clonotype showed up just a few times. CDR3 nucleotide sequence: TGTGCCAGCAGTGATGCAGGGGAGGGGTCCTACGAGCAGTACTTC. It specifies CASSDAGEGSYEQYF. The rearrangement uses TRBV6-1 and TRBJ2-7; the D gene is possibly TRBD2 (7 bases). Germline CDR1 reads MNHNS; CDR2 reads SASEGT. CDR3 length: 15 amino acids. V shed 3 bases and J shed 1 base, with 13 bases lying between them.

Only a few counts were recorded for this clonotype. The chain uses TRBV20-1 and TRBJ1-1; D is perhaps TRBD1 (5 bases). Germline V lookup: CDR1 DFQATT, CDR2 SNEGSKA (reference sequence). V was pared by 5 bases and J by 3 bases, with 7 bases between. CDR3 size: 11 residues. CDR3 nucleotide sequence: TGCAGTGCTGGGGGTGACACTGAAGCTTTCTTT. Its protein is CSAGGDTEAFF.

The table lists this clonotype with a few counts. J is TRBJ1-1 and V is TRBV19; unclear D gene. Germline CDR1 LNHDA, CDR2 SQIVND (reference sequence). The CDR3 has 11 residues. CDR3 in DNA: TGTCCAACCAACACTATGGCTGAAGCTTTCTTT. This gives the protein CPTNTMAEAFF.